The sequence of this T cell receptor beta chain was determined in a study of OX40 agonist ivuxolimab in advanced cancers. TCRdb keeps only in-frame clones here, not all; method: immunoSEQ multiplex PCR. The data show roughly 100,000 clones, with about nine tenths seen just once and about 7.7% held by the top ten. The V segment lost 2 bases and the J segment 11 bases; nucleotides outside the gene matches: 7. CDR3 length: 14 amino acids. CDR1 is MNHEY, CDR2 SVGAGI, per germline. The origin of this receptor is an adult with an advanced solid tumor such as melanoma, head and neck, liver or kidney cancer. This chain joins TRBV6-5 and TRBJ1-5; 9 nucleotides line up with TRBD1. The source was CD4+ or CD8+ T cells sorted from blood, collected in a trial of the OX40 agonist ivuxolimab. CDR3 sequence reads: CASSYDATGGSQHF. The DNA for the CDR3 is TGTGCCAGCAGTTACGATGCGACAGGGGGTTCCCAGCATTTT.